The 31 T cell receptor beta chains reported below all come from one sample, sequenced in a study of blood T cell repertoires in COVID-19. Assay used: immunoSEQ multiplex PCR; TCRdb lists only in-frame clones, some missing. This repertoire shows hundreds of thousands of clones, just over 90% found once; its top ten account for approximately 2%. The sample comprised PBMCs or T cells enriched from blood (not recorded which). These TCRs come from a woman in her late teens or twenties who had recovered from COVID-19.

The genes are TRBV6-5 and TRBJ1-1; D is perhaps TRBD1 (6 bases). CDR1 and CDR2 from the germline V gene are MNHEY and SVGAGI. The CDR3 covers 13 residues. V lost 6 bases, J lost 0 bases, and 8 bases lay in between. The CDR3 DNA is TGTGCCAGCAGGGACAGTATGAACACTGAAGCTTTCTTT. Amino acid sequence: CASRDSMNTEAFF.

The V call is TRBV19, the J call TRBJ1-1, with D perhaps matching TRBD1 (5 bases). Germline assignment: CDR1 LNHDA and CDR2 SQIVND (reference sequence). Deletions cut 1 base from V and 5 bases from J, with 11 bases between. This CDR3 comprises 14 residues. CDR3 DNA: TGTGCCAGTAGTATAGTAGGGGTGGGAACTGAAGCTTTCTTT. Translating gives CASSIVGVGTEAFF.

This chain uses TRBV6-4 with TRBJ2-3; a weak D match, TRBD1 (5 bases). CDR3 length: 13 residues. In germline, CDR1 is MRHNA, CDR2 SNTAGT. V lost 4 bases, J lost 14 bases, and 19 bases lay in between. DNA of the CDR3: TGTGCCAGCAGTGTGGAACGGACACGAAGCTTGTATTTT. Protein sequence: CASSVERTRSLYF.

The V gene is TRBV10-3, the J gene TRBJ2-5, with 14 bases fitting TRBD2. The V gene end was trimmed by 4 bases and the J gene end by 2 bases; junction bases not matched to a gene: 3. The length of the CDR3 is 16 residues. From germline, CDR1 is ENHRY and CDR2 SYGVKD. CDR3: CAISARLAGGQETQYF. CDR3 coding DNA: TGTGCCATCAGTGCAAGACTAGCGGGGGGGCAAGAGACCCAGTACTTC.

The V call is TRBV7-2, the J call TRBJ1-4; tentatively, D is TRBD1 (5 bases). Germline V gives CDR1 SGHTA, CDR2 FQGNSA. V was trimmed by 2 bases and J by 8 bases, leaving 15 bases between them. The CDR3 sequence is 15 residues long. This CDR3 is CASSLLGREGEKLFF. As DNA, the CDR3 is TGTGCCAGCAGCTTATTAGGCAGGGAGGGAGAAAAACTGTTTTTT.

V gene TRBV4-2 combines with J gene TRBJ2-5; D might be TRBD2 (5 bases). The V and J ends lost 3 bases and 3 bases respectively, with 11 bases between them. The CDR3 is made up of 14 amino acids. Germline V gene lookup returns CDR1 LGHNA and CDR2 YNFKEQ. DNA for the CDR3: TGTGCCAGCAGCCAGGGCGGGCAGAAAGAGACCCAGTACTTC. It encodes CASSQGGQKETQYF.

This clone showed up just a few times. The V and J genes are TRBV19 and TRBJ2-7; perhaps TRBD1 as D (5 bases). V gave up 6 bases and J gave up 3 bases, with 6 bases separating them. The V gene's germline CDR1 is LNHDA and CDR2 SQIVND (reference sequence). The CDR3 totals 11 residues. CDR3 in DNA: TGTGCCAGTAGCCAGGGCTACGAGCAGTACTTC. Its translation is CASSQGYEQYF.

This clone was detected only a few times. V is TRBV27 and J is TRBJ2-3, with 8 bases identical to TRBD1. Unmatched junction bases numbered 7, after V lost 3 bases and J lost 2 bases. This CDR3 has 16 residues. The germline CDR1 and CDR2 sequences are MNHEY and SMNVEV (reference sequence). As DNA, the CDR3 is TGTGCCAGCAGTTTGCGTTCAGGGGGCCACACAGATACGCAGTATTTT. Translating it yields CASSLRSGGHTDTQYF.

This clone was observed a handful of times. The chain links TRBV27 to TRBJ2-7, with 8 bases lining up with TRBD2. Germline CDR1 reads MNHEY; CDR2 reads SMNVEV (reference sequence). This CDR3 has 15 residues. V shed 0 bases, J shed 5 bases, and the junction held 6 bases outside the gene matches. For the CDR3, the DNA is TGTGCCAGCAGTTTATCCGGACTAGCTTTCCACGAGCAGTACTTC. Translated, it gives CASSLSGLAFHEQYF.

The J gene is TRBJ2-7, the V gene TRBV10-3; 9 nucleotides agree with TRBD2. The junction had 4 bases not matched to a gene; V was cut back by 6 bases and J by 4 bases. The CDR3 covers 13 residues. The germline V gene encodes CDR1 ENHRY and CDR2 SYGVKD. The CDR3 here is CAIRPGLAYEQYF. The CDR3 DNA reads TGTGCCATCAGACCGGGACTAGCTTACGAGCAGTACTTC.

This clone was found once. The J gene is TRBJ2-1, the V gene TRBV7-8, with 7 bases matching TRBD1. CDR1 and CDR2 from the germline V gene are SGHVS and FQNEAQ. V was clipped by 2 bases and J by 5 bases; unmatched bases: 12. The CDR3 loop spans 17 amino acids. This chain's CDR3 is CASSLPGQPRYHNEQFF. CDR3 sequence (DNA): TGTGCCAGCAGCTTACCGGGACAGCCCCGCTATCACAATGAGCAGTTCTTC.

This rearrangement joins TRBV28 to TRBJ1-2, with 10 positions matching TRBD1. The germline CDR1 and CDR2 sequences are MDHEN and SYDVKM. V trimming: 3 bases; J trimming: 8 bases; junction bases outside the gene matches: 6. The CDR3 is 14 residues long. In DNA form, the CDR3 reads TGTGCCAGCAGTTTGGGACAGGGGTCGCTGGGCTACACCTTC. Amino acid sequence: CASSLGQGSLGYTF.

This clone was counted once. V usage is TRBV11-3 and J usage is TRBJ1-3; unclear D gene. This CDR3 has 13 amino acids. The V end was cut by 6 bases, the J end by 4 bases, with 10 bases between. Germline V gene data show CDR1 as SGHNT and CDR2 as YENEEA. The CDR3 DNA follows: TGTGCCAGCAGTCCTGGCCGCGGAAACACCATATATTTT. Its protein is CASSPGRGNTIYF.

The chain combines TRBV7-2 with TRBJ2-5; TRBD2 agrees at 8 bases. This CDR3 has 15 amino acids. Germline loops: CDR1 SGHTA, CDR2 FQGNSA. With V trimmed by 0 bases and J by 3 bases, 3 bases remained unmatched. The CDR3 DNA is TGTGCCAGCAGCTTAGCTAGCGGGGCGGAAGAGACCCAGTACTTC. Amino acid sequence: CASSLASGAEETQYF.

As DNA, the CDR3 is TGCGCCAGCAGCTGGGGACTAGCGGGAAGTTACAATGAGCAGTTCTTC. It encodes CASSWGLAGSYNEQFF. This sequence joins TRBV5-1 and TRBJ2-1; 13 nucleotides align to TRBD2. This CDR3 is built from 16 residues. The J segment lost 4 bases and the V segment lost 3 bases, leaving 4 bases of the junction unmatched. Looked up from germline, CDR1 is SGHRS and CDR2 is YFSETQ.

The rearrangement links TRBV5-6 to TRBJ1-3, with D unclear. The CDR3 runs 14 residues. Germline assignment: CDR1 SGHDT and CDR2 YYEEEE. V was trimmed by 0 bases and J by 5 bases, leaving 9 bases between them. CDR3 in DNA: TGTGCCAGCAGCTTGGGAGGGAGCCGAAACACCATATATTTT. It yields the protein CASSLGGSRNTIYF.

This rearrangement joins TRBV18 to TRBJ2-2; 7 bases line up with TRBD2. CDR1 and CDR2 (germline): KGHSH, LQKENI. CDR3 length: 15 residues. Trimming at V came to 0 bases and at J to 2 bases, leaving 0 bases not matched to a gene. The CDR3 DNA sequence: TGTGCCAGCTCACCACCGGGACTAAACACCGGGGAGCTGTTTTTT. This translates into CASSPPGLNTGELFF.

Points on this clone: Mismatch with germline at one junction end may stem from a read error. The chain employs TRBV27 and TRBJ1-2; TRBD1 agrees at 9 bases. The CDR3 contains 13 residues. Germline-derived CDR1 and CDR2 are MNHEY and SMNVEV (reference sequence). The CDR3 region is CASSYNRGHGSTF. CDR3 bases: TGTGCCAGCAGTTATAACAGGGGGCACGGCTCCACCTTC.

The count of this clone is one. This chain uses TRBV4-2 with TRBJ1-1; D perhaps matches TRBD1 (6 bases). Trimming left V 0 bases short and J 11 bases short, with 19 bases between. The CDR3 is 15 residues long. Germline V lookup: CDR1 LGHNA, CDR2 YNFKEQ. CDR3 DNA sequence: TGTGCCAGCAGCCAAGATGGAGCTAGGGGGACACGGGCTTTCTTT. This codes for CASSQDGARGTRAFF.

This clone was detected only a few times. This chain uses TRBV6-4 with TRBJ1-4; 8 bases are shared with TRBD1. Trimming at V came to 4 bases and at J to 8 bases, leaving 6 bases not matched to a gene. Germline assignment: CDR1 MRHNA and CDR2 SNTAGT. This CDR3 contains 14 residues. In DNA, the CDR3 is TGTGCCAGCAGTGGACAGGGGAGTAGGGAAAAACTGTTTTTT. Translation gives CASSGQGSREKLFF.

The chain carries TRBV7-9 and TRBJ2-3; possible D gene TRBD1, 5 bases. V lost 5 bases to trimming and J lost 4 bases, with 10 bases between them. Germline CDR1 is SEHNR and CDR2 is FQNEAQ (reference sequence). This CDR3 spans 13 amino acids. The CDR3: CASSDQGADTQYF. The CDR3, as DNA: TGTGCCAGCAGCGATCAGGGTGCAGATACGCAGTATTTT.

The chain has TRBV28 and TRBJ1-1; no reliable D call. V lost 11 bases and J lost 1, with 14 bases in between. CDR1 MDHEN and CDR2 SYDVKM come from the germline V gene. This CDR3 is built from 13 residues. CDR3 coding DNA: TGTGCCGTCCAGATGGTTGCGAACACTGAAGCTTTCTTT. Translation gives CAVQMVANTEAFF.

This chain connects TRBV9 to TRBJ1-1; possibly TRBD1 for D (6 bases). The CDR3 consists of 14 residues. Germline V gene sequence: CDR1 SGDLS, CDR2 YYNGEE. Trimming took 4 bases from V and 6 from J, leaving 16 bases between them. CDR3 region: CASSSGWGHAEAFF. The CDR3 region has the DNA TGTGCCAGCAGCTCAGGGTGGGGGCACGCTGAAGCTTTCTTT.

The rearrangement joins TRBV6-6 to TRBJ1-4, with TRBD1 identical over 9 bases. CDR3 length: 17 residues. Looked up from germline, CDR1 is MNHNY and CDR2 is SVGAGI (reference sequence). Trimming at V came to 5 bases and at J to 6 bases, leaving 13 bases not matched to a gene. The CDR3 nucleotides are TGTGCCAGCAGTCGGACAGGGGAGGGGTACGCGTATGAAAAACTGTTTTTT. It is translated as CASSRTGEGYAYEKLFF.

The gene calls are TRBV3-1 (or the pseudogene TRBV3-2) and TRBJ2-1; 12 bases are shared with TRBD2. This CDR3 is built from 15 residues. Germline CDR1 reads LGHDT; CDR2 reads YNNKEL (reference sequence). The V gene end was trimmed by 4 bases and the J gene end by 6 bases; junction bases not matched to a gene: 4. CDR3 in amino acids: CASSPLAGGINEQFF. CDR3 DNA sequence: TGTGCCAGCAGCCCCCTAGCGGGAGGGATCAATGAGCAGTTCTTC.

The chain has TRBV3-1 (or the pseudogene TRBV3-2) and TRBJ1-4; possibly TRBD1 for D (5 bases). The CDR3 is made up of 11 amino acids. The germline V and J ends were trimmed by 3 bases and 12 bases, with 8 bases remaining between them. CDR1 is LGHDT and CDR2 is YNNKEL in the germline V gene (reference sequence). The CDR3 bases are TGTGCCAGCAGCCACGAAGGGGAACTGTTTTTT. Translating gives CASSHEGELFF.

The J gene is TRBJ1-5, the V gene TRBV6-5; maybe TRBD1 (5 bases). V lost 7 bases and J lost 7, with 14 bases in between. CDR3 length: 13 residues. Germline CDR1 MNHEY, CDR2 SVGAGI. CDR3 DNA: TGTGCCAGCACCGGGACTTTGGTGCAGCCCCAGCATTTT. Protein sequence: CASTGTLVQPQHF.

The V and J genes are TRBV9 and TRBJ2-3; TRBD2 matches 9 bases. CDR3 length: 15 amino acids. In germline, CDR1 is SGDLS, CDR2 YYNGEE. Unmatched junction bases numbered 5, after V lost 4 bases and J lost 2 bases. In nucleotides, the CDR3 is TGTGCCAGCAGCCTACTAGCGGGCATCACAGATACGCAGTATTTT. Translation gives CASSLLAGITDTQYF.

V usage is TRBV19 and J usage is TRBJ1-5, with 7 bases identical to TRBD1. The V segment lost 4 bases and the J segment 4 bases; nucleotides outside the gene matches: 7. CDR3 length equals 15 residues. Germline CDR1 reads LNHDA; CDR2 reads SQIVND (reference sequence). This chain's CDR3 is CASSRDSGGNQPQHF. CDR3 in DNA: TGTGCCAGTAGTAGGGACAGTGGGGGGAATCAGCCCCAGCATTTT.

This clone occurred a few times. This chain joins TRBV3-1 (or the pseudogene TRBV3-2) and TRBJ2-7; possibly TRBD1 for D (6 bases). CDR1 and CDR2 from the germline V gene are LGHDT and YNNKEL (reference sequence). The germline V and J ends were trimmed by 4 bases and 3 bases, with 13 bases remaining between them. The CDR3 length is 14 residues. The chain's CDR3 is CASSPPGQLYEQYF. CDR3 DNA sequence: TGTGCCAGCAGCCCTCCGGGACAACTCTACGAGCAGTACTTC.

The chain uses TRBV12-3 or TRBV12-4 and TRBJ1-1, with 7 positions matching TRBD1. The CDR3 spans 11 residues. The V gene end was trimmed by 5 bases and the J gene end by 8 bases; junction bases not matched to a gene: 2. Here the CDR3 DNA reads TGTGCCAGCAGTAAAGGGGGCGAAGCTTTCTTT. As protein: CASSKGGEAFF.